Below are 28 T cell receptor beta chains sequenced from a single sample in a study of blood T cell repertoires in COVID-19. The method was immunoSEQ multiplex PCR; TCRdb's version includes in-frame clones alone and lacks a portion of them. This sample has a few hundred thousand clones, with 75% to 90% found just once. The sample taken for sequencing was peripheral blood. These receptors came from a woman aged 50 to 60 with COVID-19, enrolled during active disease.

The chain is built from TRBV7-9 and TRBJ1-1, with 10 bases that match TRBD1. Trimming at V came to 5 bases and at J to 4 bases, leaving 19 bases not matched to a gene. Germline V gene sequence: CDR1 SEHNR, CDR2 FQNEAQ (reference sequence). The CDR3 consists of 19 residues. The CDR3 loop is CASSATPGQGLDNVTEAFF. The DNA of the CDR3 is TGTGCCAGCAGCGCAACACCGGGACAGGGGCTCGACAACGTCACTGAAGCTTTCTTT.

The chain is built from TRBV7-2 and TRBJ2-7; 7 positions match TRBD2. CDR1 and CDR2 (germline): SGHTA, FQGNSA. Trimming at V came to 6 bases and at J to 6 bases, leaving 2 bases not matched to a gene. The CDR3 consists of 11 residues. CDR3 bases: TGTGCCAGCAGTTCGGGGGGCGAGCAGTACTTC. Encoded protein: CASSSGGEQYF.

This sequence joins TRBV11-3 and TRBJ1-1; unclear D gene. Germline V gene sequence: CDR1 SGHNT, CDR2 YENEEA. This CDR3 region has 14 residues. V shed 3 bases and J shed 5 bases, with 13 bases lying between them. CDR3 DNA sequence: TGTGCCAGCAGCTTCTCCTTTAGTTTGACTGAAGCTTTCTTT. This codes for CASSFSFSLTEAFF.

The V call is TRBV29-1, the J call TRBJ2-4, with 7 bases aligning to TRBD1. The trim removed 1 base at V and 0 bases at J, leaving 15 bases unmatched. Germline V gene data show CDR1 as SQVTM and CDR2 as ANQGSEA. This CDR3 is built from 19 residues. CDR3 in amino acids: CSVEVDRSTLDLAKNIQYF. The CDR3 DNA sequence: TGCAGCGTTGAAGTGGACAGGAGCACCCTTGACCTAGCCAAAAACATTCAGTACTTC.

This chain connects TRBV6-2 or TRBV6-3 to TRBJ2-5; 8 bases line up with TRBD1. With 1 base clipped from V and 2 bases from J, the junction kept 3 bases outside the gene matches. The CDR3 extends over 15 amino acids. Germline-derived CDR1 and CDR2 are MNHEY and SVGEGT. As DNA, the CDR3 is TGTGCCAGCAGTTACTTAACAGGGGGTCAAGAGACCCAGTACTTC. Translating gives CASSYLTGGQETQYF.

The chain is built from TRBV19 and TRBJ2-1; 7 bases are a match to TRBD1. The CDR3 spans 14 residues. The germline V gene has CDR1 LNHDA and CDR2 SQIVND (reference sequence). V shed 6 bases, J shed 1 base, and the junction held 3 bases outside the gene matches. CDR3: CASSGTVSYNEQFF. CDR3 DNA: TGTGCCAGTAGCGGGACAGTTTCCTACAATGAGCAGTTCTTC.

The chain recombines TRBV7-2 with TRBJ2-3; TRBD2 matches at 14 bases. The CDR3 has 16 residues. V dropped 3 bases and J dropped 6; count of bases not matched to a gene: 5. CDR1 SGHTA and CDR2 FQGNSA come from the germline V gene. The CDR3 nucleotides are TGTGCCAGCAGCTTCAGACTAGCGGGAGGGCATGATACGCAGTATTTT. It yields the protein CASSFRLAGGHDTQYF. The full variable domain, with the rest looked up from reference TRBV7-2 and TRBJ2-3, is GAGVSQSPSNKVTEKGKDVELRCDPISGHTALYWYRQSLGQGLEFLIYFQGNSAPDKSGLPSDRFSAERTGGSVSTLTIQRTQQEDSAVYLCASSFRLAGGHDTQYFGPGTRLTVL.

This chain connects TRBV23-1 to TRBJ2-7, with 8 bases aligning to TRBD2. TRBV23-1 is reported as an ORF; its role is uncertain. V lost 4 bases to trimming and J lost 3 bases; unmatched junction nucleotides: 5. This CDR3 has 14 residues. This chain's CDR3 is CASSRAGVNYEQYF. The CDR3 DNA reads TGCGCCAGCAGTCGAGCGGGAGTGAACTACGAGCAGTACTTC.

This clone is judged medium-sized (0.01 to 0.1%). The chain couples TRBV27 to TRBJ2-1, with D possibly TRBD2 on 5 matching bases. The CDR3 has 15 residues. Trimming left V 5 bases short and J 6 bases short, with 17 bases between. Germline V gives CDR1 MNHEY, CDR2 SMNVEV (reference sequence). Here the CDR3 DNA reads TGTGCCAGCAGTCCCGGGGTTTGGCGAACCAATGAGCAGTTCTTC. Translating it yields CASSPGVWRTNEQFF.

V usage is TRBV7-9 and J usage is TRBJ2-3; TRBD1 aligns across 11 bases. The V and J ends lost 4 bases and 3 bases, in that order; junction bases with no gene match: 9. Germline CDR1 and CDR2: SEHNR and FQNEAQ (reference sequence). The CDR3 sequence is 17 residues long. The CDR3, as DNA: TGTGCCAGCAGCTCTACCGGGACAGGGGGTTGGACAGATACGCAGTATTTT. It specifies CASSSTGTGGWTDTQYF.

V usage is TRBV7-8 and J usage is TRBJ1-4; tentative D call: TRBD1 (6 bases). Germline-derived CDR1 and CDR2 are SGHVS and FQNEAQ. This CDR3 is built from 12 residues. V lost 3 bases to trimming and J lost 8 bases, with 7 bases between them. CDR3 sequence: CASSFTGEKLFF. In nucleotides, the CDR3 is TGTGCCAGCAGCTTCACAGGGGAAAAACTGTTTTTT.

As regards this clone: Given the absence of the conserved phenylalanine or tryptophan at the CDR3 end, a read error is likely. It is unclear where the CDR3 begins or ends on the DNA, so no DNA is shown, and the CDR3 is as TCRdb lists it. CDR3 protein: CASSKALA. The V gene is TRBV7-7, the J gene TRBJ2-4; the D call in the table, TRBD2, was not verified against the DNA. CDR1 is SSHAT and CDR2 is FNYEAQ in the germline V gene (reference sequence). The CDR3 comprises 8 residues, both ends counted.

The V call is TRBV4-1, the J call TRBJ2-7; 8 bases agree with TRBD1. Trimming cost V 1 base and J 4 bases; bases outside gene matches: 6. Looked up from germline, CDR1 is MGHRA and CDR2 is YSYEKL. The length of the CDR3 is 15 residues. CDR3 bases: TGCGCCAGCAGCCAAGTCCTCAGGGGGCTATACGAGCAGTACTTC. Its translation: CASSQVLRGLYEQYF.

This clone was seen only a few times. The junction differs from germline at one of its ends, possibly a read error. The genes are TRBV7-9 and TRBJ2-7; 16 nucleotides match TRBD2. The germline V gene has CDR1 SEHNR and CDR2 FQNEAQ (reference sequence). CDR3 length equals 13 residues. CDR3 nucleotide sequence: TGTGCCAGCAGCTTGGGGACTAGCGGGAGGGAGGACTTC. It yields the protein CASSLGTSGREDF. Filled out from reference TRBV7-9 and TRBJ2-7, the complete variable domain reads DTGVSQNPRHKITKRGQNVTFRCDPISEHNRLYWYRQTLGQGPEFLTYFQNEAQLEKSRLLSDRFSAERPKGSFSTLEIQRTEQGDSAMYLCASSLGTSGREDFGPGTRLTVT.

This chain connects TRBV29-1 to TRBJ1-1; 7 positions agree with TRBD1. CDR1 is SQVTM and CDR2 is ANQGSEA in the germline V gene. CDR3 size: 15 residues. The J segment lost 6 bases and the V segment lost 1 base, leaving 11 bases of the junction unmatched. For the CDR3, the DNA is TGCAGCGTTGAAGGGGCGGACAGGTCCCAGCCTGAAGCTTTCTTT. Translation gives CSVEGADRSQPEAFF.

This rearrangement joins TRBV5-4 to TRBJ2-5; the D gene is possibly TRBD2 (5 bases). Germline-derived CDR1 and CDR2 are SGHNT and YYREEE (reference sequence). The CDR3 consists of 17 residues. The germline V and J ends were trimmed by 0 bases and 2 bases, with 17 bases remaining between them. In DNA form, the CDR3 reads TGTGCCAGCAGCTTGGTCCGGGGTAGCGTGGGGCAAGAGACCCAGTACTTC. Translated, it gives CASSLVRGSVGQETQYF.

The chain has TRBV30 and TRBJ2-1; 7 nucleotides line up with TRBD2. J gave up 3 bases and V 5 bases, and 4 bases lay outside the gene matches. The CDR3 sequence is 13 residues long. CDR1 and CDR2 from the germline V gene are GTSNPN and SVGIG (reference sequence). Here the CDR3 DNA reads TGTGCCTGGGAGTGGGGGGGCTACAATGAGCAGTTCTTC. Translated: CAWEWGGYNEQFF.

This CDR3 reads CASSQTPFEPFGETQYF. CDR3 nucleotides: TGCGCCAGCAGCCAAACTCCGTTTGAGCCATTCGGAGAGACCCAGTACTTC. The chain has TRBV4-1 and TRBJ2-5; D uncertain. Germline V gene sequence: CDR1 MGHRA, CDR2 YSYEKL. The CDR3 has 17 amino acids. Trimming left V 2 bases short and J 4 bases short, with 20 bases between.

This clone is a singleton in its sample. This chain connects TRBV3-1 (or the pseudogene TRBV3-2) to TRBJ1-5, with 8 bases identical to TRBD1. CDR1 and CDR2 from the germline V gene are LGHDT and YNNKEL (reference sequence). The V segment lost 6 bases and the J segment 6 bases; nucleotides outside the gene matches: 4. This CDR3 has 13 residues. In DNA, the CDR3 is TGTGCCAGCAGGGGACAGGTTGGTCAGCCCCAGCATTTT. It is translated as CASRGQVGQPQHF.

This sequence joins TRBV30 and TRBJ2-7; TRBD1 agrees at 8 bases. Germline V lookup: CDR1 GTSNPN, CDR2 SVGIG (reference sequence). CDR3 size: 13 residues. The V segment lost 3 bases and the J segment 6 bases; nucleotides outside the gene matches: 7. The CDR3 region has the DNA TGTGCCTGGAGAGGCCCAGGGGGCTTCGAGCAGTACTTC. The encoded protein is CAWRGPGGFEQYF.

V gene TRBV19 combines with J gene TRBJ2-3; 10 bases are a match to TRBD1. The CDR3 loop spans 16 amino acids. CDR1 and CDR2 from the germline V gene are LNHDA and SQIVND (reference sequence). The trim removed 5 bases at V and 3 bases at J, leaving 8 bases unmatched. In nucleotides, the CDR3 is TGTGCCAGTAGTGCCTGGGACAGGGGAATGACAGATACGCAGTATTTT. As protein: CASSAWDRGMTDTQYF.

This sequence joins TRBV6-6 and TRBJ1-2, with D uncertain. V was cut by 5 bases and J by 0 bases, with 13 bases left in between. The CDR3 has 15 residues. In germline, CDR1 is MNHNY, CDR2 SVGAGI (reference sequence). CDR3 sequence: CASSEGRKSNYGYTF. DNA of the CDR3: TGTGCCAGCAGTGAGGGCAGGAAATCTAACTATGGCTACACCTTC.

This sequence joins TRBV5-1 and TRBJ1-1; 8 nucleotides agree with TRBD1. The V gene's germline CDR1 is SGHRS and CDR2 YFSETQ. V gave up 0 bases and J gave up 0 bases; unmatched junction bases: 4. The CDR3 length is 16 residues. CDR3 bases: TGCGCCAGCAGCTTGGTTCAGGGGGCTGTGAACACTGAAGCTTTCTTT. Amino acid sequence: CASSLVQGAVNTEAFF.

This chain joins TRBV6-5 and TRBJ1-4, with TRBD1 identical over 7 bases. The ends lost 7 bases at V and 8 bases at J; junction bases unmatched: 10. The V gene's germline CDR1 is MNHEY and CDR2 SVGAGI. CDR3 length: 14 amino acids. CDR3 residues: CASMSRGLWEKLFF. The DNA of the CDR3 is TGTGCCAGCATGTCCAGGGGGTTGTGGGAAAAACTGTTTTTT.

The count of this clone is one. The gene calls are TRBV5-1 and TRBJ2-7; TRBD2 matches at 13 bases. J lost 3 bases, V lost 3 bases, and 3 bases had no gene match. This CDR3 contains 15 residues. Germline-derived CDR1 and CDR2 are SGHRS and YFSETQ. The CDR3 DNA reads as TGCGCCAGCAGCTCCGGACTAGCGGGAGTCTACGAGCAGTACTTC. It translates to CASSSGLAGVYEQYF.

CDR3 in DNA: TGTGCCAGCAGCCACCAATTCCAGGGGGTGAACACTGAAGCTTTCTTT. Protein: CASSHQFQGVNTEAFF. V gene TRBV4-2 combines with J gene TRBJ1-1; TRBD1 matches at 7 bases. This CDR3 contains 16 residues. Germline CDR1 LGHNA, CDR2 YNFKEQ. V was clipped by 3 bases and J by 0 bases; unmatched bases: 7.

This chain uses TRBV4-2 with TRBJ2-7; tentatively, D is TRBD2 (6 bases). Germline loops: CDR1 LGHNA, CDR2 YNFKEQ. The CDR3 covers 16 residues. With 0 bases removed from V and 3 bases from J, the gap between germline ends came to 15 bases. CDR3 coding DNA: TGTGCCAGCAGCCAAGAGGATGAGACTAGGAGCTACGAGCAGTACTTC. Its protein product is CASSQEDETRSYEQYF.

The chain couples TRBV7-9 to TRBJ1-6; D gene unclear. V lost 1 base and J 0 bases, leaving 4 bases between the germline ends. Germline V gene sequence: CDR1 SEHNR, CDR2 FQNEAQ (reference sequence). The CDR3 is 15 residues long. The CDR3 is CASSLESSYNSPLHF. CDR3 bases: TGTGCCAGCAGCTTAGAGAGCTCCTATAATTCACCCCTCCACTTT.